This T cell receptor beta chain was recovered during a study of beta chain features in type 1 diabetes. Overall study results and limits: TCRB CDR3s from Type 1 diabetes patients were moderately but significantly shorter in all four CD4+ subsets.

Germline-derived CDR1 and CDR2 are SNHLY and FYNNEI. This CDR3 contains 13 residues. V gave up 0 bases and J gave up 6 bases, with 7 bases separating them. Cell sorting via CD45RO/CCR7/CD25/CD127/CD95/CD27 was performed to obtain CD4+ naive, central memory, regulatory and stem cell-like memory cells. For this clone: Its antigen is currently unknown.

Expressed TCRB transcripts were sequenced after all isolated RNA was converted to cDNA. Using immunoSEQ multiplex PCR, the repertoire was profiled, and TCRdb retains in-frame clones only, with some absent. The repertoire holds approximately 150,000 clones, with around 63% as singletons. The clonotype was recovered from a man younger than 40 with type 1 diabetes. The sequencing sample was made of naive CD4+ T cells from blood. V and J are TRBV2 and TRBJ2-3, with D hard to call. The CDR3 bases are TGTGCCAGCAGTGAAGCGCGATGGGATACGCAGTATTTT. This gives the protein CASSEARWDTQYF.